This TCR beta chain was identified during a study of T cell responses to AZD1222 COVID-19 vaccine (dated by TCRdb to the early 2020s). About the full investigation: AZD1222 recipients with second doses at about 4 weeks or about 12 weeks were pooled, because spike-specific TCR depth and breadth did not differ between schedules. Trial participants were enrolled by age into subgroups of 18-55, 56-69 and 70-plus years, and approximately 150, 30 and 60 TCR-sequenced participants, respectively, were included in these subgroups. A total of 233 trial participants underwent TCR sequencing, of whom about 200 received two doses of AZD1222 and roughly 25 received two doses of the MenACWY control vaccine.

This clone was seen a handful of times. Its antigen specificity is not known. No per-base quality is available; no much larger clone lies one base away. The CDR3 regions of human TCRbeta chains were analyzed by immunosequencing. The authors processed their data as follows. Repertoire TCRs were matched against a reference library of SARS-CoV-2-specific TCRs generated with the MIRA antigen-specificity platform. Breadth meant the fraction of unique TCRs that were SARS-CoV-2-associated, whereas depth meant the fraction of total T cells that were SARS-CoV-2-associated. Using the MIRA data, each spike-specific TCR was assigned both to the spike region to which the TCR was reactive and to a CD4 or CD8 class. Log10-transformed breadth and depth values were compared by one-way ANOVA with Sidak's multiple comparisons tests. Entries here come from immuneACCESS through TCRdb and include only in-frame sequences with V and J called. Some clones fail to appear in such tables; in the studies checked, an unresolved V gene covers under half of the shortfall, and the cause of the remainder is unknown. V, J and clone size are taken as reported in that table, and D and trimming were inferred from the DNA itself. The sample table holds 150,000 to 200,000 clones, of which more than 80% were seen once. The biggest ten clones account for about 3% of the sample.

The investigation overall reported the following: The 56-69-year group was small, and its depth increase did not reach significance, likely because of low power. Only a handful of AZD1222 recipients were SARS-CoV-2 seropositive at baseline, limiting conclusions about previously exposed vaccinees. A significant rise in spike-specific TCR breadth and depth was observed after two AZD1222 doses relative to day 0 and relative to MenACWY recipients. Because no day 14 peak-response samples were available, repertoires were characterized only after the peak T cell response. Reportedly, close to half of the unique spike-specific TCRs recognized epitopes lying outside the regions that are mutated in the B.1.351 and B.1.1.7 variants. Participants were mostly white British and included more females than males, and it was suggested by the authors that clonal diversity may have been underestimated. Vaccine-associated CD4 TCRs spanned the whole spike protein, with dominant responses in regions 160-218 and 743-854.

The CDR3 has 15 amino acids, counting the end cysteine and phenylalanine. The sequence is cut down to CDR3 DNA, 45 bases in frame from base 1. Germline trimming amounts to 2 bases on V and 4 bases on J, with 8 as the count of junction bases outside the gene matches. CDR1 and CDR2 were assigned from the germline V gene (reference sequence) as SGHNT and YYREEE. In the paper's terms, the time point label means: baseline before first vaccination. Samples from vaccinated people were obtained from the UK trials COV001 and COV002, which included a single-blind randomized controlled phase 2/3 trial of AZD1222 (ChAdOx1 nCoV-19) in healthy adults. For TCRbeta chain sequencing, PBMC samples from trial participants were taken at day 0 and at day 28 after the second dose.

Specimen: peripheral blood, collected on day 0 of AZD1222 vaccination. The receptor chain draws on TRBV5-4 and TRBJ2-7; TRBD1 agrees with 8 junctional bases. This TCR came from an adult in good health. The DNA sequence is TGTGCCAGCAGCTTTGGTGCGACAGGGGATTACGAGCAGTACTTC. This translates into CASSFGATGDYEQYF.